This entry lists 9 T cell receptor beta chains sequenced from one sample in a study of blood T cell repertoires in COVID-19. Clones were read by immunoSEQ multiplex PCR, and TCRdb kept only the in-frame ones, dropping some. The sample includes a few hundred thousand clones, around 90% seen only once; the top ten take 6% to 8%. Sequencing used peripheral blood. The source is a woman aged 50 to 60 with COVID-19, enrolled during active disease.

The V and J genes are TRBV7-2 and TRBJ1-4, with 9 bases aligning to TRBD1. This CDR3 contains 14 residues. The trim removed 8 bases at V and 8 bases at J, leaving 9 bases unmatched. Germline CDR1 is SGHTA and CDR2 is FQGNSA. CDR3 in DNA: TGTGCCAGCGGAAGGGACAGGGCCGAGGAAAAACTGTTTTTT. Protein sequence: CASGRDRAEEKLFF.

The CDR3 here is CASSLGASGNNEQFF. The CDR3 nucleotides read TGTGCCAGCAGCTTGGGGGCTAGCGGTAACAATGAGCAGTTCTTC. This chain connects TRBV5-4 to TRBJ2-1; TRBD2 matches 7 bases. Per germline, CDR1 SGHNT and CDR2 YYREEE (reference sequence). V lost 0 bases and J lost 5; bases outside the gene matches: 5. The CDR3 covers 15 residues.

The chain has TRBV7-9 and TRBJ1-4, with 12 bases identical to TRBD1. The CDR3 extends over 14 amino acids. Germline lookup yields CDR1 SEHNR and CDR2 FQNEAQ (reference sequence). V lost 5 bases, J lost 8 bases, and 3 bases stayed unmatched. The CDR3 protein is CASSLGTGGEKLFF. CDR3 DNA: TGTGCCAGCAGCCTCGGGACAGGGGGCGAAAAACTGTTTTTT.

The chain couples TRBV11-3 to TRBJ2-5, with TRBD1 matching 11 bases. Germline V gene data show CDR1 as SGHNT and CDR2 as YENEEA. The V gene end was trimmed by 0 bases and the J gene end by 5 bases; junction bases not matched to a gene: 5. The CDR3 consists of 16 residues. The CDR3 region has the DNA TGTGCCAGCAGCTTAGAAGGACAGGGGGCGTTTGAGACCCAGTACTTC. It yields the protein CASSLEGQGAFETQYF.

V is TRBV19 and J is TRBJ2-6; the match to TRBD1 covers 7 bases. V lost 5 bases to trimming and J lost 2 bases; unmatched junction nucleotides: 12. This CDR3 comprises 18 residues. CDR1 is LNHDA and CDR2 is SQIVND in the germline V gene (reference sequence). In nucleotides, the CDR3 is TGTGCCAGTAGTCTCAAAGACAGGGTCGCGCCTGGGGCCAACGTCCTGACTTTC. Translation gives CASSLKDRVAPGANVLTF.

The chain carries TRBV5-3 and TRBJ1-2; 9 bases align to TRBD1. TRBV5-3 is treated as an ORF (open reading frame) with a function not yet certain. The trim removed 3 bases at V and 4 bases at J, leaving 13 bases unmatched. CDR3 length equals 17 residues. CDR3 nucleotides: TGTGCCAGAAGCTCCGACAGGGGGATCAATCGGCGCTATGGCTACACCTTC. Translated: CARSSDRGINRRYGYTF.

The gene calls are TRBV5-8 and TRBJ2-2; 10 bases are shared with TRBD1. Germline-derived CDR1 and CDR2 are SGHTS and YDEGEE. The ends lost 4 bases at V and 5 bases at J; junction bases unmatched: 5. This CDR3 spans 15 amino acids. CDR3: CASSAGTGVTGELFF. DNA for the CDR3: TGTGCCAGCAGCGCCGGGACAGGGGTAACCGGGGAGCTGTTTTTT. Together with reference TRBV5-8 and TRBJ2-2, the CDR3 gives the full variable domain: EAGVTQSPTHLIKTRGQQATLRCSPISGHTSVYWYQQALGLGLQFLLWYDEGEERNRGNFPPRFSGRQFPNYSSELNVNALELEDSALYLCASSAGTGVTGELFFGEGSRLTVL.

The V call is TRBV7-6, the J call TRBJ2-5; 8 nucleotides align to TRBD1. Germline CDR1 is SGHVS and CDR2 is FNYEAQ. The ends lost 4 bases at V and 5 bases at J; junction bases unmatched: 0. This CDR3 spans 12 amino acids. CDR3 residues: CASSWTGETQYF. In nucleotides, the CDR3 is TGTGCCAGCAGCTGGACAGGGGAGACCCAGTACTTC.

The V and J genes are TRBV19 and TRBJ2-1, with 9 positions matching TRBD2. The CDR3 sequence is 16 residues long. Trimming cost V 10 bases and J 0 bases; bases outside gene matches: 10. The V gene's germline CDR1 is LNHDA and CDR2 SQIVND (reference sequence). The CDR3 sequence: CATTRTSEYSYNEQFF. DNA for the CDR3: TGTGCCACAACCCGGACTAGCGAATACTCCTACAATGAGCAGTTCTTC.